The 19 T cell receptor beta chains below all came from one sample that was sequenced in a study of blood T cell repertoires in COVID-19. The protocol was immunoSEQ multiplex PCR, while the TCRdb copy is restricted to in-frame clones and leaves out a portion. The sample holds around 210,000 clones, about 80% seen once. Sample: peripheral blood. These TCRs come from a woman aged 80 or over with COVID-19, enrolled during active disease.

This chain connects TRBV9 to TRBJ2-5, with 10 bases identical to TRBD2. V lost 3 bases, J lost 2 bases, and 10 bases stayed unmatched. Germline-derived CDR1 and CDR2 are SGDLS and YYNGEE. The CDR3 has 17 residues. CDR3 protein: CASSDAGGLAAQETQYF. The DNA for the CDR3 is TGTGCCAGCAGCGACGCTGGTGGACTAGCGGCGCAAGAGACCCAGTACTTC.

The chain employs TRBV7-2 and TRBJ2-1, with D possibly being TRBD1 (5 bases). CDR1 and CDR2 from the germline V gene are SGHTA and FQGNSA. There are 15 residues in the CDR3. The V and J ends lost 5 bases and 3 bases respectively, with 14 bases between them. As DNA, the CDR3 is TGTGCCAGCAGCCGCACCAGGGTGTACTACAATGAGCAGTTCTTC. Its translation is CASSRTRVYYNEQFF.

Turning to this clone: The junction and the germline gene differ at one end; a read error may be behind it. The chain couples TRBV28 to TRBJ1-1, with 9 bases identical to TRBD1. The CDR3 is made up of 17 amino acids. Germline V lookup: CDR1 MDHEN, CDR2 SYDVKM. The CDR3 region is CASSLGGQGLMNTKAFF. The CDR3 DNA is TGTGCCAGCAGTTTAGGGGGACAGGGACTAATGAACACTAAAGCTTTCTTT.

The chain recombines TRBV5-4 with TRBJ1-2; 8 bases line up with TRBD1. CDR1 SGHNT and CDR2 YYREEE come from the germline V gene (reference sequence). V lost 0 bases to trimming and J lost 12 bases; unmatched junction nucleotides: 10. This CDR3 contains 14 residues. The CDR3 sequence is CASSLGQGSKIDTF. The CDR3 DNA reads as TGTGCCAGCAGCTTGGGACAGGGGTCTAAAATAGACACCTTC. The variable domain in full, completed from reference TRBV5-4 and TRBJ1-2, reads ETGVTQSPTHLIKTRGQQVTLRCSSQSGHNTVSWYQQALGQGPQFIFQYYREEENGRGNFPPRFSGLQFPNYSSELNVNALELDDSALYLCASSLGQGSKIDTFGSGTRLTVV.

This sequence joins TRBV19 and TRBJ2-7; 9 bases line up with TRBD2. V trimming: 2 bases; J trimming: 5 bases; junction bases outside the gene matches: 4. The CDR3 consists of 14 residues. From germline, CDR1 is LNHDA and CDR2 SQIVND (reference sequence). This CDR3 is CASSIRLAGNEQYF. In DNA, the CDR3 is TGTGCCAGTAGTATAAGGCTAGCGGGAAACGAGCAGTACTTC.

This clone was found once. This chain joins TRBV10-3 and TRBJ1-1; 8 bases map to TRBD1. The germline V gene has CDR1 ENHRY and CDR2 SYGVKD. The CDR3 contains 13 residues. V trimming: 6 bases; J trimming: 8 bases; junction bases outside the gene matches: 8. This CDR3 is CAISRTGKIEAFF. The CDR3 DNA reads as TGTGCCATCAGCCGGACAGGGAAAATAGAAGCTTTCTTT.

The CDR3 region is CASSLRASTDTQYF. The CDR3 DNA sequence: TGTGCCAGCAGCCTGCGGGCTAGCACAGATACGCAGTATTTT. The chain has TRBV6-5 and TRBJ2-3, with D perhaps matching TRBD2 (5 bases). The CDR3 has 14 amino acids. Looked up from germline, CDR1 is MNHEY and CDR2 is SVGAGI. Trimming took 6 bases from V and 0 from J, leaving 10 bases between them.

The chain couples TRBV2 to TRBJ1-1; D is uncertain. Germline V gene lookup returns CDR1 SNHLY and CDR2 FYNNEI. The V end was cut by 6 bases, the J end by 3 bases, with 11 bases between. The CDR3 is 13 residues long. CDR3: CASRMRVYTEAFF. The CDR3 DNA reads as TGTGCCAGCAGAATGAGGGTTTACACTGAAGCTTTCTTT.

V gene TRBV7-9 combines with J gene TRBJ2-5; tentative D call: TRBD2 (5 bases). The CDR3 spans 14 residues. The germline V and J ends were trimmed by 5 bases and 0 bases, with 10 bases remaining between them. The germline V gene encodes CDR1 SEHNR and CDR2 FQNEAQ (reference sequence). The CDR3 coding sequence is TGTGCCAGCAGCCAAGACTACTACCAAGAGACCCAGTACTTC. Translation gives CASSQDYYQETQYF. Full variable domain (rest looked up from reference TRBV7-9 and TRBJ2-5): DTGVSQNPRHKITKRGQNVTFRCDPISEHNRLYWYRQTLGQGPEFLTYFQNEAQLEKSRLLSDRFSAERPKGSFSTLEIQRTEQGDSAMYLCASSQDYYQETQYFGPGTRLLVL.

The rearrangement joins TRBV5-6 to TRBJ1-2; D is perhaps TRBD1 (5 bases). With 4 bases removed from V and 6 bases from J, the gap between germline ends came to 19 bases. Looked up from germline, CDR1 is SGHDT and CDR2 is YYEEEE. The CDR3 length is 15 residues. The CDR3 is CASSTNPEEGHGYTF. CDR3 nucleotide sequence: TGTGCCAGCAGCACCAATCCAGAGGAGGGGCATGGCTACACCTTC.

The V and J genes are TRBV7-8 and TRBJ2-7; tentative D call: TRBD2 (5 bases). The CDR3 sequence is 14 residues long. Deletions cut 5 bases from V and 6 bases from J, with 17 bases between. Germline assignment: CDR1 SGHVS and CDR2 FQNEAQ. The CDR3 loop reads CASSPSGSRGEQYF. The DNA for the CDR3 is TGTGCCAGCAGCCCTTCCGGGTCCCGGGGCGAGCAGTACTTC.

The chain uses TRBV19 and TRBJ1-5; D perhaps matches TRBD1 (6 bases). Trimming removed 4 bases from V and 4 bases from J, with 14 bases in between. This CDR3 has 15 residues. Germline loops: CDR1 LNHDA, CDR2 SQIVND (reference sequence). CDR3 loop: CASSTQGKENQPQHF. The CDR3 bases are TGTGCCAGTAGTACCCAGGGGAAGGAAAATCAGCCCCAGCATTTT.

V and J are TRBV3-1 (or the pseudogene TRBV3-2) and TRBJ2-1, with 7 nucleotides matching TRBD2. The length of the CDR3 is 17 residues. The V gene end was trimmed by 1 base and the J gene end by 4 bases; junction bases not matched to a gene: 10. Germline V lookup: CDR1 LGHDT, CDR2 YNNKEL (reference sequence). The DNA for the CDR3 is TGTGCCAGCAGCCAAGGCGGGGGTCGGGGAAGATACAATGAGCAGTTCTTC. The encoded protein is CASSQGGGRGRYNEQFF.

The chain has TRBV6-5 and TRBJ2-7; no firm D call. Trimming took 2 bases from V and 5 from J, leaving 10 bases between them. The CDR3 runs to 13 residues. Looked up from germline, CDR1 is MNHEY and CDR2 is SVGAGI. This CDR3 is CASSYPGSDEQYF. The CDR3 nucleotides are TGTGCCAGCAGTTACCCAGGATCGGACGAGCAGTACTTC.

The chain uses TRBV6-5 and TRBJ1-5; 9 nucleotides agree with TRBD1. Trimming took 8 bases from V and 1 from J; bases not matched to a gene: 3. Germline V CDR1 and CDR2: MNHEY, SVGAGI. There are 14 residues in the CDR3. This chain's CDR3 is CASVQGASNQPQHF. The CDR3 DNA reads TGTGCCAGCGTACAGGGGGCGAGCAATCAGCCCCAGCATTTT.

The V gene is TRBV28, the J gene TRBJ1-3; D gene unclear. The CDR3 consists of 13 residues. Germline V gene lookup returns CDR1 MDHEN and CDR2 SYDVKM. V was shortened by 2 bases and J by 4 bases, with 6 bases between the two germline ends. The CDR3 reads CASSLGRGNTIYF. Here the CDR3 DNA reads TGTGCCAGCAGTTTAGGCAGGGGAAACACCATATATTTT.

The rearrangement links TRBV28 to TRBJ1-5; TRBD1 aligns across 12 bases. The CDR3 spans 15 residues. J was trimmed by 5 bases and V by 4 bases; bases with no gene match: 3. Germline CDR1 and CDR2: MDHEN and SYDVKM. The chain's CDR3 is CASSSGTGGDQPQHF. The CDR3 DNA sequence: TGTGCCAGCAGTTCCGGGACAGGGGGCGATCAGCCCCAGCATTTT.

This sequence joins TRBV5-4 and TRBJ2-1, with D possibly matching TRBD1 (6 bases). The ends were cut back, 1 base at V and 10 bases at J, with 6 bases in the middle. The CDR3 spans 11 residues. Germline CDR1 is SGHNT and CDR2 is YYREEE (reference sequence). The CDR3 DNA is TGTGCCAGCAGCTTGAGGGGGGAGCAGTTCTTC. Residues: CASSLRGEQFF.

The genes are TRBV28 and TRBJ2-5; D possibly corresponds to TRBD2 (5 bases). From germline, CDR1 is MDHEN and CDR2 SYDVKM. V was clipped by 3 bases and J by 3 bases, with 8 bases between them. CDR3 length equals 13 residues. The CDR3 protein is CASSLRLKETQYF. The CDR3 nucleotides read TGTGCCAGCAGTTTGAGACTAAAAGAGACCCAGTACTTC.